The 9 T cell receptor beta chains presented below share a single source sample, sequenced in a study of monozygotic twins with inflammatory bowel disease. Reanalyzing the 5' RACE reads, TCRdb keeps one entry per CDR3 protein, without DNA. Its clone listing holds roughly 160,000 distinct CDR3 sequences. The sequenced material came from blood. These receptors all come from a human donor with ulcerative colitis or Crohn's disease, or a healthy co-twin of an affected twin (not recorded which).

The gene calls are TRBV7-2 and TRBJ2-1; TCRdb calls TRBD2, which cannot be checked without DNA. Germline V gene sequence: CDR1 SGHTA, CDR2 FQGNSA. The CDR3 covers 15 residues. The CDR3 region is CASSLRGGPYNEQFF.

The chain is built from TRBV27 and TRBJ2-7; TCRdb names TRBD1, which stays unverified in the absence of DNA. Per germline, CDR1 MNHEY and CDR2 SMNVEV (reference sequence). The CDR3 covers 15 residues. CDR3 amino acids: CASSLFSGSPYEQYF.

The CDR3: CASSLVGRGPQPQHF. The rearrangement links TRBV5-6 to TRBJ1-5; the TRBD1 assignment by TCRdb is unverifiable without DNA. From germline, CDR1 is SGHDT and CDR2 YYEEEE. This CDR3 contains 15 residues.

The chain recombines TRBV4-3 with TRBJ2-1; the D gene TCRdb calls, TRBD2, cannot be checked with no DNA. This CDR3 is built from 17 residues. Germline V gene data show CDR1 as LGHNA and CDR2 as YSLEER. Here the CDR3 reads CASSRVVGSGSYNEQFF.

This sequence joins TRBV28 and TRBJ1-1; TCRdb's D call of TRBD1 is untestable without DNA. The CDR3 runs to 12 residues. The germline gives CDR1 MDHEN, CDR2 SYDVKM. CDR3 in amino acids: CASSRGYTEAFF. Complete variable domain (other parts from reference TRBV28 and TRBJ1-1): DVKVTQSSRYLVKRTGEKVFLECVQDMDHENMFWYRQDPGLGLRLIYFSYDVKMKEKGDIPEGYSVSREKKERFSLILESASTNQTSMYLCASSRGYTEAFFGQGTRLTVV.

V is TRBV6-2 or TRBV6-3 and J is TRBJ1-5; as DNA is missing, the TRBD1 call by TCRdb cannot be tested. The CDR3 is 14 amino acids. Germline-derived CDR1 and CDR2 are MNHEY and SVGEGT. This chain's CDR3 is CASSLTGDSQPQHF.

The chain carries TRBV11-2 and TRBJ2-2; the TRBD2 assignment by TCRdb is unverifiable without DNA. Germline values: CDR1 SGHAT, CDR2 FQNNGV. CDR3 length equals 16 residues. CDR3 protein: CASTNRRDANTGELFF.

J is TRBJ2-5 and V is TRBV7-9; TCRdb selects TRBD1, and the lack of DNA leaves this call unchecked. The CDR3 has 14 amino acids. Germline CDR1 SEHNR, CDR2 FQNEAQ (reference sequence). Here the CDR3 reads CASSFSQGQETQYF.

The CDR3 loop is CATSTSYRGEDYEQYF. The chain recombines TRBV15 with TRBJ2-7; TCRdb's assignment of TRBD1 cannot be checked, as there is no DNA. The CDR3 consists of 16 residues. CDR1 is LNHNV and CDR2 is YYDKDF in the germline V gene (reference sequence).